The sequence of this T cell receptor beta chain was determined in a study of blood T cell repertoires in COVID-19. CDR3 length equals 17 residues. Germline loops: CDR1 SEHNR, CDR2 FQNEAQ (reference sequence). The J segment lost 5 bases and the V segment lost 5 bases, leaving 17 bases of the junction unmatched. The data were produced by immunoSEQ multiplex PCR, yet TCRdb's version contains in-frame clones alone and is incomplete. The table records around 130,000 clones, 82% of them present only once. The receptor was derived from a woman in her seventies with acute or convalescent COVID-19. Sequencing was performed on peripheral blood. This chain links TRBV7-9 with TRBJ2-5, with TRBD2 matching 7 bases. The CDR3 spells CASSPRSGSGLVETQYF. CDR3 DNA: TGTGCCAGCAGCCCCCGTTCAGGGTCCGGACTAGTTGAGACCCAGTACTTC.